These 18 T cell receptor beta chains originate from one sample sequenced in a study of CD8+CD57+ T cells in acquired aplastic anemia. Template material for TCR beta VDJ and CDR3 profiling consisted of genomic DNA. TCRdb re-analysed the reads in MiXCR, keeping a single row per CDR3 protein. The sample yields some 48,000 distinct CDR3 sequences, around 70% seen once. The sequencing input was sorted CD4+, CD8+, or CD8+CD57+ T cells (not recorded which) from PBMCs. The receptor set was obtained from a human donor in good health, serving as a control.

Comment on this clonotype: Given a much more abundant clone one base away, this may be a read error. This sequence joins TRBV30 and TRBJ1-1; TRBD1 agrees at 9 bases. The CDR3 runs 15 residues. The germline gives CDR1 GTSNPN, CDR2 SVGIG (reference sequence). The CDR3 DNA is TGTGCCTGGAGTGCGGGGGACAGGGTGACCCATGAAGCTTCCTTT. Protein product: CAWSAGDRVTHEASF.

The rearrangement joins TRBV25-1 to TRBJ2-7; D may be TRBD1 (5 bases). The CDR3 contains 14 residues. CDR1 is MGHDK and CDR2 is SYGVNS in the germline V gene. Trimming left V 3 bases short and J 2 bases short, with 11 bases between. This CDR3 reads CASSDYTGTYEQYF. The CDR3 DNA reads as TGTGCCAGCAGTGACTATACAGGTACCTACGAGCAGTACTTC.

The chain employs TRBV29-1 and TRBJ1-1; D is perhaps TRBD1 (5 bases). Germline CDR1 and CDR2: SQVTM and ANQGSEA. Trimming left V 6 bases short and J 4 bases short, with 15 bases between. The CDR3 loop spans 13 amino acids. CDR3 residues: CSVRAQGGTEAFF. DNA of the CDR3: TGCAGCGTGAGGGCTCAGGGCGGCACTGAAGCTTTCTTT.

The chain uses TRBV2 and TRBJ1-3; D is ambiguous. CDR1 and CDR2 from the germline V gene are SNHLY and FYNNEI. Trimming left V 2 bases short and J 6 bases short, with 14 bases between. This CDR3 has 15 residues. The CDR3 DNA reads TGTGCCAGCAGTGAACTGGGGTTTTCGGCAAACACCATATATTTT. This encodes CASSELGFSANTIYF.

V is TRBV24-1 and J is TRBJ1-2; D is undetermined. The germline V gene encodes CDR1 KGHDR and CDR2 SFDVKD. V lost 1 base, J lost 11 bases, and 13 bases lay in between. The CDR3 extends over 13 amino acids. CDR3 region: CATSDLGSRRYTF. DNA of the CDR3: TGTGCCACCAGTGATTTAGGGTCGAGGAGATACACCTTC.

The rearrangement uses TRBV4-2 and TRBJ2-1, with D hard to call. The germline V and J ends were trimmed by 3 bases and 12 bases, with 15 bases remaining between them. Germline V gives CDR1 LGHNA, CDR2 YNFKEQ. The length of the CDR3 is 13 residues. CDR3: CASSQDLDGRQFF. For the CDR3, the DNA is TGTGCCAGCAGCCAGGACCTCGACGGTAGGCAGTTCTTC.

The CDR3 loop reads CASSLDSVGYNSPLHF. The CDR3 nucleotides are TGTGCCAGCAGCTTGGATAGTGTGGGATATAATTCACCCCTCCACTTT. The V gene is TRBV5-5, the J gene TRBJ1-6; D not resolved. CDR3 length: 16 residues. V gave up 0 bases and J gave up 4 bases, with 11 bases separating them. Looked up from germline, CDR1 is SGHKS and CDR2 is YYEKEE (reference sequence).

The rearrangement joins TRBV12-3 or TRBV12-4 to TRBJ1-2; 7 bases agree with TRBD1. This CDR3 is built from 16 residues. V was clipped by 1 base and J by 6 bases; unmatched bases: 11. CDR3: CASSLGSGGGGNGYTF. The CDR3 DNA reads TGTGCCAGCAGTTTAGGTTCGGGAGGGGGCGGGAATGGCTACACCTTC.

V gene TRBV15 combines with J gene TRBJ1-2; 9 bases align to TRBD1. From germline, CDR1 is LNHNV and CDR2 YYDKDF (reference sequence). V lost 1 base to trimming and J lost 6 bases; unmatched junction nucleotides: 6. This CDR3 contains 15 residues. The CDR3 reads CATSRGTGENHGYTF. The CDR3 DNA sequence: TGTGCCACCAGCAGAGGGACAGGGGAGAACCATGGCTACACCTTC.

This sequence joins TRBV29-1 and TRBJ2-1; 14 positions match TRBD2. CDR3 length: 16 residues. The junction had 10 bases not matched to a gene; V was cut back by 4 bases and J by 8 bases. Per germline, CDR1 SQVTM and CDR2 ANQGSEA. This CDR3 reads CSVAPTSGGAKDEQFF. As DNA, the CDR3 is TGCAGCGTTGCACCGACTAGCGGGGGGGCCAAGGATGAGCAGTTCTTC.

The chain has TRBV6-1 and TRBJ1-2; 8 bases agree with TRBD1. The CDR3 contains 16 residues. CDR1 MNHNS and CDR2 SASEGT come from the germline V gene. V dropped 6 bases and J dropped 0; count of bases not matched to a gene: 9. The CDR3 coding sequence is TGTGCCAGCAGCCCGGGGACAGGAGCAGCTAACTATGGCTACACCTTC. Amino acids: CASSPGTGAANYGYTF.

This clonotype appeared once. The CDR3 nucleotides are TGCAGTGCTCCACCGCGGGGGGGCTACGAGCAGTACTTC. Protein sequence: CSAPPRGGYEQYF. V and J are TRBV20-1 and TRBJ2-7; 9 bases are shared with TRBD2. After removal of 5 bases from V and 3 bases from J, the junction contained 5 bases not matched to a gene. In germline, CDR1 is DFQATT, CDR2 SNEGSKA (reference sequence). The CDR3 has 13 amino acids.

This clonotype occurred many times. The chain uses TRBV2 and TRBJ2-7, with D unresolved. The CDR3 has 11 amino acids. V lost 6 bases and J lost 3, with 6 bases in between. CDR1 is SNHLY and CDR2 is FYNNEI in the germline V gene. The CDR3 DNA reads as TGTGCCAGCAGCTTAAGCTACGAGCAGTACTTC. Protein sequence: CASSLSYEQYF.

V usage is TRBV15 and J usage is TRBJ1-3; 7 positions agree with TRBD1. The CDR3 is 17 residues long. In germline, CDR1 is LNHNV, CDR2 YYDKDF (reference sequence). Trimming took 1 base from V and 4 from J; bases not matched to a gene: 10. DNA of the CDR3: TGTGCCACCAGCAGAGTCGCTACACAGGGGTCGGGAAACACCATATATTTT. Protein product: CATSRVATQGSGNTIYF.

J is TRBJ2-3 and V is TRBV6-4; D perhaps matches TRBD1 (5 bases). The germline V gene has CDR1 MRHNA and CDR2 SNTAGT. With 2 bases removed from V and 1 base from J, the gap between germline ends came to 13 bases. The CDR3 is 16 amino acids. CDR3 residues: CASSDARDGGTDTQYF. In nucleotides, the CDR3 is TGTGCCAGCAGTGACGCCAGGGATGGGGGCACAGATACGCAGTATTTT.

V usage is TRBV19 and J usage is TRBJ1-2, with 8 bases lining up with TRBD1. Looked up from germline, CDR1 is LNHDA and CDR2 is SQIVND (reference sequence). J was trimmed by 4 bases and V by 6 bases; bases with no gene match: 7. CDR3 length equals 14 residues. In DNA form, the CDR3 reads TGTGCCAGTAGGGCAGGGGGCCGGAGCTATGGCTACACCTTC. This translates into CASRAGGRSYGYTF.

The chain recombines TRBV9 with TRBJ2-5; the D is unclear. The V end lost 2 bases, the J end lost 4 bases, and 12 bases lay between the germline ends. Germline CDR1 reads SGDLS; CDR2 reads YYNGEE. The CDR3 runs to 14 residues. DNA for the CDR3: TGTGCCAGCAGCGTGTTCGGAGCGCGAGAGACCCAGTACTTC. It is translated as CASSVFGARETQYF.

This sequence joins TRBV7-2 and TRBJ2-3, with TRBD1 matching over 8 bases. The germline V gene has CDR1 SGHTA and CDR2 FQGNSA. The J segment lost 5 bases and the V segment lost 8 bases, leaving 9 bases of the junction unmatched. The CDR3 consists of 14 residues. DNA for the CDR3: TGTGCCAGCTTGGGACAGGATAATATAGATACGCAGTATTTT. Its protein is CASLGQDNIDTQYF.